These 9 T cell receptor beta chains came from one sample sequenced in a study of blood T cells in healthy people across ages. Through a sample-barcoded 5' primer and a J-beta primer mix, a second PCR was run for roughly 7 to 11 cycles. Each CDR3 protein gets one entry after TCRdb re-called the 5' RACE reads with MiXCR. The table lists about 970,000 distinct CDR3 sequences, about 51% of them singletons. Sequenced material: blood. The receptor source for this set is a woman in her fifties or sixties in good health.

The chain couples TRBV12-3 or TRBV12-4 to TRBJ2-3; D is ambiguous. V dropped 5 bases and J dropped 8 bases, with 14 bases sitting between them. CDR3 size: 13 residues. CDR3 DNA: TGTGCCAGCAGTGTATCTGGAAGTGGTACGCAGTATTTT. This translates into CASSVSGSGTQYF.

The CDR3 region is CASSTLGAETQYF. The CDR3 region has the DNA TGTGCCAGCAGCACACTAGGGGCCGAGACCCAGTACTTC. The V and J genes are TRBV7-2 and TRBJ2-5; tentatively, D is TRBD1 or TRBD2 (5 bases each). CDR1 is SGHTA and CDR2 is FQGNSA in the germline V gene. This CDR3 is 13 amino acids long. Deletions cut 5 bases from V and 5 bases from J, with 12 bases between.

This clonotype was found a few times. The CDR3 is CASSRPTGGSYEQYF. The CDR3 DNA sequence: TGCGCCAGCAGCCGCCCGACAGGGGGCTCCTACGAGCAGTACTTC. The chain uses TRBV4-1 and TRBJ2-7; 9 bases are shared with TRBD1. The length of the CDR3 is 15 residues. Germline CDR1 MGHRA, CDR2 YSYEKL. V lost 4 bases to trimming and J lost 0 bases; unmatched junction nucleotides: 4.

The chain employs TRBV7-9 and TRBJ2-7, with 10 nucleotides matching TRBD2. From germline, CDR1 is SEHNR and CDR2 FQNEAQ (reference sequence). The CDR3 runs to 15 residues. V trimming: 6 bases; J trimming: 2 bases; junction bases outside the gene matches: 7. CDR3 nucleotides: TGTGCCAGCAGACAACCTAGCGGGGGACCCTACGAGCAGTACTTC. Residues: CASRQPSGGPYEQYF. Variable domain in full (rest from reference TRBV7-9 and TRBJ2-7): DTGVSQNPRHKITKRGQNVTFRCDPISEHNRLYWYRQTLGQGPEFLTYFQNEAQLEKSRLLSDRFSAERPKGSFSTLEIQRTEQGDSAMYLCASRQPSGGPYEQYFGPGTRLTVT.

This clonotype occurred a few times. The V and J genes are TRBV7-2 and TRBJ2-6; perhaps TRBD1 as D (6 bases). V lost 5 bases and J 0 bases, leaving 8 bases between the germline ends. This CDR3 comprises 15 residues. CDR1 is SGHTA, CDR2 FQGNSA, per germline. In DNA form, the CDR3 reads TGTGCCAGCAGCAGGGACACCTCTGGGGCCAACGTCCTGACTTTC. Its protein is CASSRDTSGANVLTF.

The chain uses TRBV10-3 and TRBJ2-1; 8 bases are shared with TRBD2. This CDR3 spans 15 amino acids. After removal of 6 bases from V and 3 bases from J, the junction contained 7 bases not matched to a gene. In germline, CDR1 is ENHRY, CDR2 SYGVKD. Here the CDR3 reads CAISELADIYNEQFF. The CDR3 DNA is TGTGCCATCAGCGAACTAGCGGACATCTACAATGAGCAGTTCTTC.

The chain couples TRBV20-1 to TRBJ2-1; TRBD2 matches 8 bases. Per germline, CDR1 DFQATT and CDR2 SNEGSKA (reference sequence). The CDR3 runs to 16 residues. Unmatched junction bases numbered 10, after V lost 6 bases and J lost 0 bases. The chain's CDR3 is CSAVARGGSSYNEQFF. CDR3 DNA sequence: TGCAGTGCCGTAGCCCGCGGGGGGAGCTCCTACAATGAGCAGTTCTTC.

V and J are TRBV29-1 and TRBJ1-1; D is unresolved. Germline V lookup: CDR1 SQVTM, CDR2 ANQGSEA. With 7 bases removed from V and 0 bases from J, the gap between germline ends came to 9 bases. The CDR3 consists of 12 residues. In DNA form, the CDR3 reads TGCAGCGCTTGCGATCTGAACACTGAAGCTTTCTTT. Protein: CSACDLNTEAFF.

V usage is TRBV11-1 and J usage is TRBJ2-7; D unclear. With 5 bases removed from V and 2 bases from J, the gap between germline ends came to 16 bases. The CDR3 sequence is 15 residues long. Germline V CDR1 and CDR2: SGHAT, FQDESV (reference sequence). The CDR3 loop is CASSPERLDTYEQYF. The CDR3 DNA sequence: TGTGCCAGCAGCCCGGAGAGGCTCGATACCTACGAGCAGTACTTC.